This TCR beta chain originates from a study of blood T cells in healthy people across ages (dated by TCRdb to between 2015 and 2017). Regarding the research as a whole: Template switching captured roughly one uniquely barcoded TCR beta cDNA molecule per two T cells in model experiments. Age-related changes in TCR beta repertoire diversity were measured in the study by deep sequencing normalized with unique cDNA molecular identifiers. Donors of different ages were randomly distributed across sequencing lanes to avoid experimental bias. Using the same blood draw, the study looked at two additional independent replicas of 1 million unique cDNA reads for two donors, one aged 18 to 30 and the other aged 80 or older. The donors were split into four age groups: young (average roughly 15 years), middle-aged (39), aged (more than 55) and long-lived (approximately 80). Study-level results and caveats: Donor CMV infection status was unknown, potentially confounding age-related changes in expanded clonotypes. Compared with the aged group, the long-lived group had more naive CD4+ T cells, fewer expanded clones and increased TCR diversity, a pattern suggesting age selection. Observed TCR beta diversity per million T cells fell roughly linearly with age, and a significant reduction was already apparent by age around 44. Estimates of total diversity based on one million sequenced T cells were considered lower bounds and underestimates. There was a strong correlation between observed TCR beta diversity and the percentage of naive T cells measured by flow cytometry. Since profiling was done on bulk unsorted PBMCs, naive and antigen-experienced compartments could not be conclusively compared.

Systemically healthy Caucasian individuals from Russia, 39 in total and aged about 6 to 90 years, were included as donors. Roughly 11 milliliters of peripheral blood were drawn from each donor into EDTA-treated Vacutainer tubes. Ficoll-Paque density-gradient centrifugation was used to isolate PBMCs, with at least 6.5 million obtained per sample. Total RNA, at least 5.5 micrograms per sample, was extracted from PBMCs with Trizol reagent. For every donor, flow cytometry on a PBMC aliquot measured the percentage of naive CD45RAhigh/CD27high T cells. Worth noting for this clonotype: Its antigen remains unidentified. Base qualities are not recorded, but no much larger clone differs from it by a single base.

Receptor amplification or capture employed 5' RACE. These reads were obtained on an Illumina HiSeq 2500. A second PCR of roughly 6 to 12 cycles was performed with a sample-barcoded 5' primer and a J-beta primer mix. Each TCR beta cDNA molecule received a unique molecular identifier from a template-switch 5' adaptor carrying 12 random nucleotides. Each sample yielded at least 3 million CDR3-containing paired-end reads. First-strand cDNA was synthesized from all RNA with the Mint cDNA synthesis kit, primed by a TRBC-specific oligonucleotide. All cDNA was treated with uracil-DNA glycosylase and then went through a first 18-cycle PCR with the universal primers M1SS and BC2_uni_R. The authors processed their data as follows. Each sample was normalized by randomly selecting 1 million high-quality reads, each carrying a distinct molecular identifier. Instead of being binned into consensus sequences, reads that shared molecular identifiers were thrown out. MiTCR, with a Q25 quality threshold and the strictest error-elimination algorithm, was used for CDR3 identification, clonotype clustering and error correction. A nonparametric unseen species model using Euler transformation provided a lower-bound estimate of total TCR beta diversity. TCRdb reprocessed the public reads (quality trimming at Q25 with fastp, clone calling with MiXCR) and kept in-frame beta chains. Entries that share a CDR3 protein sequence are merged under the most common genes and DNA. TCRdb, not the authors, supplied the V and J calls. For this sample there are over 1,200,000 distinct CDR3 sequences; 59% appear just once. The biggest ten clones account for roughly 7% of the sample.

Counted from cysteine to phenylalanine, this CDR3 has 16 amino acids. The only DNA kept is the CDR3, 48 bases in frame from the first base. V is trimmed back by 1 base and J by 3 bases, and the junction contains 8 bases that no gene match accounts for. From the germline V gene, CDR1 is SGHTA and CDR2 is FQGNSA. This TCR was sampled from a man between 18 and 29 years old in good health. The sample was blood. In this chain, TRBV7-2 is recombined with TRBJ2-7; 8 central bases correspond to TRBD1. In nucleotide form, the sequence is TGTGCCAGCAGCTTAGACGCAGGGGGCTGTTTCTACGAGCAGTACTTC. Its protein product is CASSLDAGGCFYEQYF.